This T cell receptor (beta chain) originates from a study of neurological immune-mediated disorders. The cDNA was generated through 5'RACE incorporating 10-nucleotide random UMIs. TCRdb passed the 5' RACE reads through MiXCR, listing each CDR3 protein once. The sample lists approximately 28,000 distinct CDR3 sequences, roughly a sixth occurring once. With regard to this clonotype: Its antigen is as yet unknown. No DNA is shown, since the ends of the CDR3 on it are uncertain; the CDR3 is the one TCRdb lists.

Study observations and caveats: Private repertoires in all groups were suggested, as expanded clones shared no CDR3 amino acid sequences across subjects.

CDR1 is SEHNR and CDR2 is FQNEAQ in the germline V gene (reference sequence). The CDR3 is made up of 21 amino acids, end residues included. Time point of the sample: technical triplicate 3. The receptor was derived from a female donor with HTLV-1-associated myelopathy (HAM/TSP). J is TRBJ2-2 and V is TRBV7-9; TRBD2 reflects the table's D call only, with no check against the DNA. Sequencing used CD4+ T cells from blood. CDR3 residues: CASSFYICSASSGGATGELFF.